This is a list of T cell receptor beta chains from one sample in a study of T cell repertoires in aging, cancer and after chemotherapy. From the multiplex PCR reads, TCRdb called clonotypes with MiXCR, one entry per CDR3 protein. The sample yields 4,000 to 6,000 distinct CDR3 sequences, about 36% seen once. Source material: blood. The receptors derive from a human donor with a blood cancer. The CDR3 runs from the conserved cysteine through the conserved F or W. A D gene is named only where the DNA matches it firmly. Clone size is shown for a subset of rows, as once, few, many or a class of expanded clone.

CDR3 DNA: TGTGCCAGCAGTGAAAGGGAGTGGTACAATGAGCAGTTCTTC
CDR3 protein: CASSEREWYNEQFF
D gene: -
clone size: -
J gene: TRBJ2-1
V gene: TRBV6-4

CDR3 DNA: TGTGCCAGCAGCCACCCCGGGACAGCTGGCTACACCTTC
CDR3 protein: CASSHPGTAGYTF
D gene: TRBD1
clone size: -
J gene: TRBJ1-2
V gene: TRBV19

CDR3 DNA: TGTGCCAGCAGCTTGGTGTCCCTAAGCAACAATGAGCAGTTCTTC
CDR3 protein: CASSLVSLSNNEQFF
D gene: -
clone size: -
J gene: TRBJ2-1
V gene: TRBV5-5

CDR3 DNA: TGTGCCAGCAGTGGGGACAGGGGAGGCTACACCTTC
CDR3 protein: CASSGDRGGYTF
D gene: TRBD1
clone size: few
J gene: TRBJ1-2
V gene: TRBV6-5

CDR3 DNA: TGTGCCAGCAGTTTGGGTGGGGAAAAACTGTTTTTT
CDR3 protein: CASSLGGEKLFF
D gene: -
clone size: few
J gene: TRBJ1-4
V gene: TRBV11-2

CDR3 DNA: TGTGCCTGCAGCTTGGCAGGACACTACGAGCAGTACTTC
CDR3 protein: CACSLAGHYEQYF
D gene: -
clone size: -
J gene: TRBJ2-7
V gene: TRBV5-6

CDR3 DNA: TGTGCCAGCAGCCGTAGTGTGCGGGGGGGCGTAGATACGCAGTATTTT
CDR3 protein: CASSRSVRGGVDTQYF
D gene: TRBD2
clone size: few
J gene: TRBJ2-3
V gene: TRBV5-6

CDR3 DNA: TGTGCCATCAGTGTGGTCCGGGGCATGGACTACGAGCAGTACTTC
CDR3 protein: CAISVVRGMDYEQYF
D gene: -
clone size: once
J gene: TRBJ2-7
V gene: TRBV10-3

CDR3 DNA: TGTGCCAGCAGTCCCCGGCCCCGGGGTGAGCAGTTCTTC
CDR3 protein: CASSPRPRGEQFF
D gene: -
clone size: few
J gene: TRBJ2-1
V gene: TRBV27

CDR3 DNA: TGTGCCAGCTCACTGAACACCGGGGAGCTGTTTTTT
CDR3 protein: CASSLNTGELFF
D gene: -
clone size: few
J gene: TRBJ2-2
V gene: TRBV18